Listed below are T cell receptor beta chains from one sample, sequenced in a study of OX40 agonist ivuxolimab in advanced cancers. Method: immunoSEQ multiplex PCR; TCRdb's copy keeps in-frame clones and lacks some. The sample consists of 70,000 or so clones, roughly nine tenths of them appearing once. Sequencing used CD4+ or CD8+ T cells sorted from blood, obtained in a trial of the OX40 agonist ivuxolimab. These TCRs come from an adult with an advanced solid tumor such as melanoma, head and neck, liver or kidney cancer. CDR3s include the opening cysteine and the closing phenylalanine or tryptophan. Each record gives: clone size, J gene, D gene, V gene, CDR3 DNA, CDR3 protein. D genes are given only for firm matches. Clone sizes are given selectively: once, few, many, or a class where the clone is expanded.

size: once
J: TRBJ2-7
D: NA
V: TRBV4-3
DNA: TGCGCCAGCAGCCAAGCAGCCAGGGGGGCTAGCGGGTCCCCCTACGAGCAGTACTTC
CDR3: CASSQAARGASGSPYEQYF

size: NA
J: TRBJ2-4
D: TRBD2
V: TRBV7-2
DNA: TGTGCCAGCAGTCCTACCGGGGGTAGCGGGACCAACATTCAGTACTTC
CDR3: CASSPTGGSGTNIQYF

size: NA
J: TRBJ2-7
D: NA
V: TRBV15
DNA: TGTGCCACCAGCAGAGATCTCGGGGCCCCCCACGAGCAGTACTTC
CDR3: CATSRDLGAPHEQYF

size: few
J: TRBJ2-1
D: TRBD2
V: TRBV27
DNA: TGTGCCAGCGCCTGGACTAGCGGGAGCTATGAGCAGTTCTTC
CDR3: CASAWTSGSYEQFF

size: NA
J: TRBJ2-2
D: NA
V: TRBV19
DNA: TGTGCCAGTAGTATAGGTGGTTGGATCGCGAACACCGGGGAGCTGTTTTTT
CDR3: CASSIGGWIANTGELFF

size: NA
J: TRBJ1-1
D: NA
V: TRBV14
DNA: TGTGCCAGCAGCCAAGAATGGCGGACCGAAGCTTTCTTT
CDR3: CASSQEWRTEAFF

size: NA
J: TRBJ2-7
D: TRBD1
V: TRBV2
DNA: TGTGCCAGCAACCGGGACAGGGGGCTATACGAGCAGTACTTC
CDR3: CASNRDRGLYEQYF

size: NA
J: TRBJ2-2
D: TRBD2
V: TRBV18
DNA: TGTGCCAGCTCACCAGGGACTAGCGGGACCGGGGAGCTGTTTTTT
CDR3: CASSPGTSGTGELFF

size: NA
J: TRBJ1-6
D: TRBD1
V: TRBV2
DNA: TGTGCCAGCAGTCCCGACAGGGGCTTAGATAATTCACCCCTCCACTTT
CDR3: CASSPDRGLDNSPLHF

size: few
J: TRBJ1-3
D: TRBD1
V: TRBV9
DNA: TGTGCCAGCAGCGTAGACAGGGGGCTCTCTGGAAACACCATATATTTT
CDR3: CASSVDRGLSGNTIYF

size: NA
J: TRBJ2-2
D: TRBD1
V: TRBV18
DNA: TGTGCCAGCTCACCACCAAAGGGACAGGAGAACACCGGGGAGCTGTTTTTT
CDR3: CASSPPKGQENTGELFF

size: NA
J: TRBJ2-7
D: TRBD2
V: TRBV7-9
DNA: TGTGCCAGCAGCCCAGGACTAGCGGGTGTCGAGCAGTACTTC
CDR3: CASSPGLAGVEQYF

size: NA
J: TRBJ2-3
D: NA
V: TRBV2
DNA: TGTGCCAGCAGTGAACCTGAACTAGTGGCAGATACGCAGTATTTT
CDR3: CASSEPELVADTQYF